This T cell receptor (beta chain) was sequenced during a study of CD8 T cells in Susac syndrome. While CD8+ and CD4+ T cells were isolated negatively, TEMRA cells were enriched by FACS. Random hexamers primed reverse transcription of about 0.5 to 1 ug RNA. The immunoSEQ assay covered 54 Vbeta and 13 Jbeta segments for CDR3. TCRdb fed the immunoSEQ multiplex PCR reads into MiXCR, producing one record per CDR3 protein. The table has about 300,000 distinct CDR3 sequences, 85% seen once. The count of this clonotype is one. Germline CDR1 reads KGHDR; CDR2 reads SFDVKD. The V and J ends lost 5 bases and 7 bases respectively, with 17 bases between them. CDR3 length equals 14 residues.

This sequence joins TRBV24-1 and TRBJ2-7; tentatively, D is TRBD1 or TRBD2 (6 bases each). Sequenced material: CD8+ T cells from PBMCs. The source is a human donor with multiple sclerosis. In DNA, the CDR3 is TGTGCCACCAGTGCGGACAGAGCTGCGGGGGAGCAGTACTTC. As protein: CATSADRAAGEQYF.